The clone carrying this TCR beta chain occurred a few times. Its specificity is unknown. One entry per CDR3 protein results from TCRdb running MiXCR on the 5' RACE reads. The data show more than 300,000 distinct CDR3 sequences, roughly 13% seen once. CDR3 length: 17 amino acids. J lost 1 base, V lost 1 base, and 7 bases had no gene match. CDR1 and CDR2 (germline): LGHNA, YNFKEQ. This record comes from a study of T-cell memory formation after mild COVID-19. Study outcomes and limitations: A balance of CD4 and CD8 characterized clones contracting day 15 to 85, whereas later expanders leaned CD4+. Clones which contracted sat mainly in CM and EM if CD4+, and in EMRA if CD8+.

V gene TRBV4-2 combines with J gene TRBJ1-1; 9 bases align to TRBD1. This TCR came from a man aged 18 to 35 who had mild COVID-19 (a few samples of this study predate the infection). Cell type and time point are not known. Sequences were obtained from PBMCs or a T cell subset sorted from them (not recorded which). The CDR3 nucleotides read TGTGCCAGCAGCCAAGTCCCGGGACAGGGTCAGAACACTGAAGCTTTCTTT. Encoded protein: CASSQVPGQGQNTEAFF.